The rows below give T cell receptor beta chains drawn from one sample of a study of long-term antiretroviral therapy in people with HIV. The protocol was immunoSEQ multiplex PCR, while the TCRdb copy is restricted to in-frame clones and leaves out a portion. The sample lists approximately 17,000 clones; under 85% were seen once. This specimen consisted of unsorted PBMCs, obtained around 2.4 years before starting antiretroviral therapy. The receptors were gathered from a woman aged 45-65 years with HIV. Each CDR3 is given with its conserved first and last residue.

TRBV27	TRBJ1-1	CASSWTGGGTEAFF
TRBV11-2	TRBJ2-7	CASSLVQGRTYEQYF
TRBV2	TRBJ2-3	CASSVGTGTDTQYF
TRBV7-6	TRBJ2-5	CASSLEGEFWGETQYF
TRBV19	TRBJ1-1	CASSLGTADGTEAFF
TRBV5-6	TRBJ2-3	CASSLGTATDTQYF
TRBV11-3	TRBJ2-3	CASSLGGMGTDTQYF
TRBV7-8	TRBJ1-5	CASSFRGNQPQHF
TRBV6-5	TRBJ1-2	CASSYSGLIGYGYTF
TRBV6-5	TRBJ2-2	CASSYLGGTGELFF
TRBV6-5	TRBJ1-1	CASSYSGVGAFF
TRBV30	TRBJ2-2	CAWSVRDRTNGELFF
TRBV30	TRBJ2-1	CAWIPWGGAYEQFF
TRBV29-1	TRBJ2-7	CSVAGSDRGVHEQYF
TRBV5-1	TRBJ2-6	CASSSGRSSGANVLTF
TRBV6-6	TRBJ1-1	CASRAGRDRGHTEAFF
TRBV7-2	TRBJ2-3	CASSSVRDTQYF
TRBV6-1	TRBJ1-6	CASGDSPLHF
TRBV6-5	TRBJ1-2	CASSYISENYGYTF
TRBV15	TRBJ1-2	CATSREINYGYTF
TRBV11-3	TRBJ2-1	CASRSSSGNEQFF
TRBV13	TRBJ2-5	CASSFRGAWETQYF
TRBV27	TRBJ2-7	CASSEKLGDRATYEQYF
TRBV21-1	TRBJ2-1	CAIKDTRNEQFF
TRBV5-5	TRBJ1-3	CASSLGGSSGNTIYF
TRBV11-2	TRBJ1-6	CASSFLTGSNSPLHF
TRBV5-3	TRBJ2-7	CASSPRQGYEQYF
TRBV5-6	TRBJ1-4	CASSRRGVNEKLFF
TRBV27	TRBJ2-3	CASSIWTGPTDTQYF
TRBV2	TRBJ2-1	CASSGLASYNEQFF
TRBV5-1	TRBJ2-3	CASSLDVGSGDTQYF
TRBV5-4	TRBJ2-3	CASSWGSGVDTQYF
TRBV6-5	TRBJ2-2	CASTLGLLNTGELFF
TRBV25-1	TRBJ1-1	CASSHGLMNTEAFF
TRBV27	TRBJ1-5	CASPGGFQPQHF
TRBV5-5	TRBJ2-3	CASSLGLAGTTDTQYF
TRBV5-1	TRBJ1-6	CASSSSGEGGGSPLHF
TRBV19	TRBJ2-2	CASSGDTVGELFF
TRBV18	TRBJ1-4	CASSNLFFGSSTNEKLFF
TRBV5-1	TRBJ1-2	CASSLGPFNYGYTF
TRBV19	TRBJ1-2	CASSPEGQGGNYGYTF